Listed below are T cell receptor beta chains from one sample, sequenced in a study of blood T cell repertoires in COVID-19. TCRdb's table, derived via immunoSEQ multiplex PCR, lists solely in-frame clones and lacks some. The data hold almost 350,000 clones, with 88% observed a single time. The source material was PBMCs or T cells enriched from blood (not recorded which). The receptors derive from a woman under 40 who had been exposed to COVID-19. CDR3s leave out the opening cysteine and the closing phenylalanine or tryptophan. The order of the fields is V gene, D gene, J gene, CDR3 protein. The D gene is left open where the match is weak.

TRBV11-3	NA	TRBJ2-3	ASSDARGTFTDTQY
TRBV2	NA	TRBJ1-2	ASTGYTNYGYT
TRBV20-1	NA	TRBJ1-2	SASIGGGGGYGYT
TRBV11-2	TRBD1	TRBJ2-7	ASSLVPSGGYSYEQY
TRBV2	NA	TRBJ1-2	ASSDGDLNYGYT
TRBV28	TRBD2	TRBJ2-3	ASSLGGHGATDTQY
TRBV9	NA	TRBJ1-1	ASSVVGQNTEAF
TRBV6-2/TRBV6-3	TRBD2	TRBJ2-7	ASSQTSGRAVYEQY
TRBV11-3	NA	TRBJ2-1	ASSGTQSYNEQF
TRBV5-1	TRBD1	TRBJ1-2	ASSSGTAANYGYT
TRBV12-3/TRBV12-4	NA	TRBJ2-2	ASSLRTGELF
TRBV9	NA	TRBJ1-3	ASSVEAAGGSGNTIY
TRBV6-5	NA	TRBJ2-7	ASSPDPGLGEQY
TRBV24-1	NA	TRBJ2-7	ATSQGYEQY
TRBV5-4	TRBD2	TRBJ2-1	ASSLTSGSYNEQF